The entry below gives a single T cell receptor (beta chain) sequence along with its context. The sample is drawn from a study of blood T cell repertoires in COVID-19. Across the study: The United States, Italy and Spain supplied acute and convalescent COVID-19 samples.

The V segment lost 4 bases and the J segment 2 bases; nucleotides outside the gene matches: 1. The germline V gene has CDR1 PRHDT and CDR2 FYEKMQ (reference sequence). This CDR3 has 14 amino acids. In the study's own analysis: Reference gene primers were amplified, and this amplification served to estimate nucleated cell counts. Here immunoSEQ multiplex PCR was the method, and the copy in TCRdb shows in-frame clones only, minus some. That table is the source of V, J and clone size, and D and trimming were worked out from the DNA. The sample holds 240,000 or so clones; roughly 82% are singletons and the top ten take over 2%. Cohorts were based on clinical histories the participants reported. Recovery among Cohort 3 donors was established by two negative PCRs, clearance, or symptom resolution.

The source material was PBMCs or T cells enriched from blood (not recorded which). V and J are TRBV13 and TRBJ2-7, with 11 bases lining up with TRBD1. This TCR derives from a woman aged 50 to 65 who had recovered from COVID-19. The DNA of the CDR3 is TGTGCCAGCAGCTGGGACAGGGGGACCTACGAGCAGTACTTC. Residues: CASSWDRGTYEQYF.